The 22 T cell receptor beta chains reported below all come from one sample, sequenced in a study of multiple sclerosis patients with progressive multifocal leukoencephalopathy. Time point specified: time of PML onset. Profiled with immunoSEQ multiplex PCR; TCRdb holds only in-frame clones, not every one. Of roughly 32,000 clones in the sample, roughly 87% were seen once. The sample here was PBMCs, taken from a patient treated with natalizumab. The receptors derive from a woman between 40 and 50 years old with progressive multifocal leukoencephalopathy.

The gene calls are TRBV30 and TRBJ1-4; D is uncertain. V dropped 3 bases and J dropped 5 bases, with 10 bases sitting between them. CDR3 length equals 13 residues. Germline CDR1 GTSNPN, CDR2 SVGIG (reference sequence). For the CDR3, the DNA is TGTGCCTGGAGCCTTAATCGAAATGAAAAACTGTTTTTT. This codes for CAWSLNRNEKLFF.

The chain employs TRBV30 and TRBJ2-6, with D unclear. This CDR3 is 20 amino acids long. Trimming left V 1 base short and J 4 bases short, with 26 bases between. Germline CDR1 reads GTSNPN; CDR2 reads SVGIG (reference sequence). CDR3 nucleotides: TGTGCCTGGAGTGAATTTGTCCAGGCTCCCCACGGTCCGGGGGCCAACGTCCTGACTTTC. This encodes CAWSEFVQAPHGPGANVLTF.

The chain links TRBV11-3 to TRBJ2-1, with TRBD2 matching 9 bases. Germline-derived CDR1 and CDR2 are SGHNT and YENEEA. This CDR3 has 12 residues. The V gene end was trimmed by 4 bases and the J gene end by 10 bases; junction bases not matched to a gene: 2. The CDR3 here is CASSYTSGEQFF. The CDR3 DNA follows: TGTGCCAGCAGCTACACTAGCGGGGAGCAGTTCTTC.

This chain links TRBV30 with TRBJ1-3, with D uncertain. Trimming cost V 1 base and J 0 bases, with 10 bases left between them. Germline CDR1 and CDR2: GTSNPN and SVGIG (reference sequence). This CDR3 region has 15 residues. The CDR3 DNA follows: TGTGCCTGGAGTGGAACACCAGCCTCTGGAAACACCATATATTTT. Residues: CAWSGTPASGNTIYF.

The CDR3 reads CASSLTDGPREAFF. DNA of the CDR3: TGTGCCAGCTCACTTACGGACGGGCCCAGGGAAGCTTTCTTT. The chain recombines TRBV18 with TRBJ1-1, with D uncertain. CDR3 length: 14 residues. The germline V gene has CDR1 KGHSH and CDR2 LQKENI. The V gene lost 4 bases and the J gene lost 8 bases, with 17 bases spanning the gap.

The chain carries TRBV5-1 and TRBJ2-1; D gene unclear. V shed 0 bases and J shed 6 bases, with 10 bases lying between them. This CDR3 region has 14 residues. Germline assignment: CDR1 SGHRS and CDR2 YFSETQ. The CDR3 bases are TGCGCCAGCAGCTTGGTAACCAGTCCCAATGAGCAGTTCTTC. Translating it yields CASSLVTSPNEQFF.

The chain links TRBV19 to TRBJ2-1; 8 bases line up with TRBD2. The CDR3 is 16 residues long. The germline V gene has CDR1 LNHDA and CDR2 SQIVND (reference sequence). With V trimmed by 6 bases and J by 2 bases, 9 bases remained unmatched. The CDR3 nucleotides are TGTGCCAGTAGCCCTCAGGGCGGGAGGACCTACAATGAGCAGTTCTTC. It is translated as CASSPQGGRTYNEQFF.

This clone occurred once. The genes are TRBV11-1 and TRBJ1-6; D uncertain. The germline CDR1 and CDR2 sequences are SGHAT and FQDESV (reference sequence). The CDR3 is 12 residues long. Trimming cost V 3 bases and J 7 bases, with 4 bases left between them. The CDR3 nucleotides are TGTGCCAGCAGCTTCCCCAATTCACCCCTCCACTTT. Translated, it gives CASSFPNSPLHF.

J is TRBJ1-1 and V is TRBV29-1; no reliable D call. CDR3 size: 14 residues. Germline V gene sequence: CDR1 SQVTM, CDR2 ANQGSEA. The V end lost 0 bases, the J end lost 4 bases, and 12 bases lay between the germline ends. This CDR3 is CSVEERLGGTEAFF. The CDR3 nucleotides are TGCAGCGTTGAAGAGCGCCTGGGTGGCACTGAAGCTTTCTTT.

The chain couples TRBV29-1 to TRBJ1-2, with unresolved D. Germline V CDR1 and CDR2: SQVTM, ANQGSEA. The CDR3 runs to 11 residues. Trimming removed 7 bases from V and 6 bases from J, with 12 bases in between. CDR3 bases: TGCAGCGCGATCCGTGGGCATGGCTACACCTTC. This sequence encodes CSAIRGHGYTF.

This clone has a handful of counts. The junction shows a germline mismatch at one end, possibly a read error. This sequence joins TRBV20-1 and TRBJ2-7; no reliable D call. The germline gives CDR1 DFQATT, CDR2 SNEGSKA (reference sequence). CDR3 length equals 11 residues. The CDR3 DNA reads TGCAGTGCTAGAGTGGGCTCTAGGGTGGGTTTC. Amino acid sequence: CSARVGSRVGF.

The chain carries TRBV29-1 and TRBJ2-4; TRBD2 matches 7 bases. The CDR3 sequence is 13 residues long. V shed 0 bases and J 8 bases; nucleotides not matched to a gene: 4. CDR1 SQVTM and CDR2 ANQGSEA come from the germline V gene. This CDR3 is CSVEDAGRDIQYF. DNA for the CDR3: TGCAGCGTTGAAGATGCAGGGAGGGACATTCAGTACTTC.

The chain joins TRBV19 to TRBJ2-2; D perhaps matches TRBD1 (5 bases). Between the trimmed V and J ends, which lost 3 bases and 4 bases, there was a span of 9 bases. Germline V CDR1 and CDR2: LNHDA, SQIVND (reference sequence). This CDR3 is built from 14 residues. CDR3 nucleotides: TGTGCCAGTAGTATGGAAGGGGCCACCGGGGAGCTGTTTTTT. It specifies CASSMEGATGELFF.

The V call is TRBV27, the J call TRBJ1-2, with D uncertain. From germline, CDR1 is MNHEY and CDR2 SMNVEV (reference sequence). There are 13 residues in the CDR3. The ends were cut back, 2 bases at V and 4 bases at J, with 8 bases in the middle. The CDR3 loop is CASSLDGVYGYTF. The CDR3 region has the DNA TGTGCCAGCAGTTTAGACGGAGTCTATGGCTACACCTTC.

The rearrangement joins TRBV4-2 to TRBJ2-5; 14 nucleotides match TRBD2. This CDR3 is built from 20 residues. V dropped 0 bases and J dropped 4; count of bases not matched to a gene: 13. Germline V gives CDR1 LGHNA, CDR2 YNFKEQ. CDR3 residues: CASSQDRGTTSGGARETQYF. CDR3 nucleotides: TGTGCCAGCAGCCAAGATCGGGGCACGACTAGCGGGGGGGCCCGAGAGACCCAGTACTTC.

CDR3 protein: CASSIRSATEAFF. DNA for the CDR3: TGCGCCAGCAGCATAAGGAGCGCCACTGAAGCTTTCTTT. The chain employs TRBV5-1 and TRBJ1-1, with unresolved D. Trimming removed 4 bases at V and 4 bases at J, with 11 bases between. Looked up from germline, CDR1 is SGHRS and CDR2 is YFSETQ. The CDR3 spans 13 residues.

This clone was observed a few times. V and J are TRBV11-3 and TRBJ2-7; 7 bases fit TRBD1. Germline V CDR1 and CDR2: SGHNT, YENEEA. This CDR3 region has 13 residues. V gave up 5 bases and J gave up 3 bases; unmatched junction bases: 4. Here the CDR3 DNA reads TGTGCCAGCAGCCGGACAGGCGACTACGAGCAGTACTTC. As protein: CASSRTGDYEQYF.

The chain carries TRBV27 and TRBJ2-2, with 7 bases matching TRBD2. Germline values: CDR1 MNHEY, CDR2 SMNVEV (reference sequence). The J segment lost 0 bases and the V segment lost 3 bases, leaving 4 bases of the junction unmatched. This CDR3 contains 16 residues. The CDR3: CASSFWGGSNTGELFF. The CDR3 bases are TGTGCCAGCAGTTTTTGGGGGGGTTCGAACACCGGGGAGCTGTTTTTT.

V gene TRBV27 combines with J gene TRBJ1-2, with TRBD1 matching over 9 bases. From germline, CDR1 is MNHEY and CDR2 SMNVEV (reference sequence). The CDR3 has 12 amino acids. With 4 bases clipped from V and 7 bases from J, the junction kept 1 base outside the gene matches. The CDR3 DNA is TGTGCCAGCAGTTCACAGGGGGCTGGCTACACCTTC. This gives the protein CASSSQGAGYTF.

The chain joins TRBV6-9 to TRBJ1-2; D not certain. Trimming removed 5 bases from V and 8 bases from J, with 12 bases in between. The CDR3 spans 12 residues. In germline, CDR1 is MNHGY, CDR2 SVAAGI. DNA for the CDR3: TGTGCCAGCAGTGAACACCGAGGAGGCTACACCTTC. It specifies CASSEHRGGYTF.

This sequence joins TRBV20-1 and TRBJ2-5; D not resolved. V lost 5 bases, J lost 4 bases, and 8 bases lay in between. CDR1 DFQATT and CDR2 SNEGSKA come from the germline V gene (reference sequence). The CDR3 extends over 11 amino acids. The DNA of the CDR3 is TGCAGTGCTCTAAAGGGAGAGACCCAGTACTTC. It encodes CSALKGETQYF.

This clone was picked up a small number of times. The chain couples TRBV2 to TRBJ1-1; TRBD1 is a possible D gene (5 bases). V lost 6 bases and J 9 bases, leaving 14 bases between the germline ends. The CDR3 length is 12 residues. Per the germline V gene, CDR1 is SNHLY and CDR2 is FYNNEI. The CDR3 reads CASRGGVLKAFF. CDR3 nucleotides: TGTGCCAGCAGGGGGGGGGTACTAAAAGCTTTCTTT.